What follows describes a single T cell receptor (beta chain). Its specificity is not known. Germline V gene lookup returns CDR1 KGHSH and CDR2 LQKENI. The CDR3 extends over 16 amino acids. V was pared by 1 base and J by 5 bases, with 7 bases of the junction left unmatched. 60 Vbeta and 13 Jbeta primers were used in PCR. Clones were read by immunoSEQ multiplex PCR, and TCRdb kept only the in-frame ones, dropping some. The sample contains 180,000 or so clones, roughly 80% of which appear only once. These data belong to a study of cytomegalovirus exposure and HLA in healthy donors. Points from the study as a whole: Rarity characterized most TCR sequences, yet some public TCRs appeared in many donors. An analysis that was carried out later associated 16,000 or so TCR beta sequences with HLA alleles at 0.05 false discovery rate. There were several of the most significant clusters that appeared linked to common viral pathogens in a later analysis.

Among the donors, all were healthy bone marrow donors. The TCR was taken from a woman aged 18-29 years in good health and CMV-seronegative. This chain links TRBV18 with TRBJ2-5, with 10 bases that match TRBD1. The specimen was PBMCs. DNA for the CDR3: TGTGCCAGCTCACCACGGGGACAGGGGAGGCCCGAGACCCAGTACTTC. Translated, it gives CASSPRGQGRPETQYF.